This section outlines one T cell receptor beta chain sequence together with its context. The sample is drawn from a study of beta chain features in type 1 diabetes. Sequencing targeted expressed TCRB transcripts, as all isolated RNA had been reverse transcribed. An average of about 3.4 million reads was obtained for naive, central memory and regulatory T cell samples. Sequencing was performed with immunoSEQ multiplex PCR; in TCRdb, only in-frame clones are kept and a portion is missing. Among around 200,000 clones, more than 10% were seen once, and the ten largest hold 0.62%. The CDR3 has 13 residues. Germline lookup yields CDR1 SEHNR and CDR2 FQNEAQ (reference sequence). V was shortened by 5 bases and J by 5 bases, with 13 bases between the two germline ends.

The sequenced sample was central memory CD4+ T cells from blood. This receptor was identified in a woman under 30 in good health. The gene calls are TRBV7-9 and TRBJ2-7; D may be TRBD2 (6 bases). CDR3 loop: CASSPSGVHEQYF. The CDR3 nucleotides read TGTGCCAGCAGCCCTTCGGGAGTACACGAGCAGTACTTC.